This T cell receptor (beta chain) comes out of a study of shared clonotypes between healthy human individuals (dated by TCRdb to the early 2020s). For context, the study as a whole: The cohort comprised a couple of women and three men aged 18 to 49 years. For each donor, CD4 naive and CD4 memory were each given three plates, CD8 naive was given two plates, and CD8 memory was given one plate. The study deeply sequenced blood TCR repertoires of about five healthy adults to estimate repertoire size and the extent of clonotype sharing between individuals. Different laboratories and diverse techniques were used to prepare libraries and sequence TCR repertoires, to increase sequencing depth and limit assay-specific biases. Leukapheresis yielded between about 0.85 and 9.5 billion PBMCs per donor.

On this clone: Its antigen is currently not known. There are no base qualities to consult, and no much larger clone falls within one base.

The CDR3 spans 14 residues, from the cysteine through the phenylalanine. The kept DNA is CDR3 alone, 42 bases in frame from the first base. At the junction V is shortened by 1 base and J by 2 bases, with 8 bases in between. For CDR1 and CDR2, the germline V gene lists SGHVS and FNYEAQ. What the study reported, not specific to this receptor: Incomplete sequencing was indicated by rarefaction of sorted-subset datasets, despite the large sequencing depth. The genetic and exposure-history diversity represented was limited by the small number of donors. Across a few donors, about 4.5% of naive CD4, approximately 3.5% of naive CD8, approximately 2.5% of memory CD4, and roughly 0.4% of memory CD8 clonotypes were shared. Sampling was restricted to blood, and TCR repertoires in tissue are likely to differ from TCR repertoires in blood. Naive subsets generally had larger estimated clonotype richness than memory subsets. Pairwise subsampling led to the expectation that sequencing depth would affect the degree of clonotype sharing among donors. Clonotypes shared by all four sorted-subset donors showed higher generation probabilities than non-shared clonotypes.

Using the deep immunoSEQ assay, TCR CDR3 regions were amplified from genomic DNA by multiplex PCR. Genomic DNA extracted from each cell subset was distributed evenly over all wells of several immunoSEQ 96-well plates, and each plate served as one replicate. For sorted subsets, about 0.2 ug genomic DNA, equal to approximately 30,000 T cell genomes, was loaded into each replicate PCR. The purified libraries were quantified using a Qubit 3.0 fluorometer, sized with a Bioanalyzer 2100, and then quantified again using the KAPA Library Quantification kit. Each immunoSEQ 96-well plate was sequenced on its own single-read 150-cycle Illumina NextSeq 550 flow cell. For the original study's pipeline: The immunoSEQ output contained only junctional sequences without quality scores, so filtering could not match that applied to full-length reads. Sequences were annotated with PyIR, a Python wrapper for IgBLAST v1.9, using IMGT germline references to assign V/J genes and CDR3. Reads were removed for weak V/J assignments (E-value above 1e-6), missing CDR3, stop codons, out-of-frame junctions, or ambiguous translated residues. V3J clonotypes were defined by identical inferred V gene, J gene, and CDR3 amino acid sequence. Percentage overlap between repertoires was calculated by dividing the number of shared unique clonotypes by the size of the smaller repertoire. Three approaches were used to assess repertoire richness: RTK rarefaction, the Chao1 estimator, and Recon v2.1 estimates of unobserved clonotypes. For all TCRbeta clonotypes obtained by the gDNA method from a handful of donors, generation probabilities were computed with OLGA. TCRdb's version of the immuneACCESS table is confined to in-frame rearrangements and falls short of the full clone set. An unresolved V gene accounts for under half of the shortfall where checked; the remainder is of unknown origin. D and trimming come from the DNA, and the V and J calls and clone size come from that table. Counted in this sample were around 95,000 clones; 67% of them appeared once. The ten largest clones represent 35% to 55% of the sample.

The donors were healthy, HIV-negative adults who had no recently reported acute infections or vaccinations. Only Caucasian adults living in Nashville, Tennessee, USA were represented among the donors. CD8 memory samples consisted of magnetically selected CD45RO+ cells combined with CCR7-negative CD45RA+ effector memory (TemRA) cells. Blood was collected by leukapheresis, and PBMCs were isolated by Ficoll-Histopaque density gradient centrifugation and then cryopreserved in liquid nitrogen vapor phase. Analytical flow cytometry was used to check the purity and quantity of every magnetically sorted T cell population. From each sorted fraction, genomic DNA was isolated and quantified by UV absorbance on a Nanodrop 2000c.

The sequenced sample consisted of memory CD8+ T cells sorted from blood. What this sample's cell subset or site label stands for: CD45RO+ cells pooled with CCR7-negative TemRA cells. The origin of this receptor is a young man in good health. Here the chain combines TRBV7-6 and TRBJ2-5, with no D gene named confidently. The CDR3 protein is CASSLVEYQETQYF. In nucleotides, the sequence is TGTGCCAGCAGCTTAGTAGAATATCAAGAGACCCAGTACTTC.